The 30 T cell receptor beta chains reported below all come from one sample, sequenced in a study of blood T cell repertoires in COVID-19. Sequencing used immunoSEQ multiplex PCR; TCRdb keeps in-frame clones, though not all of them. The sample includes about 42,000 clones, more than 75% of them seen just once. Sequenced: peripheral blood. Every receptor here comes from a man between 70 and 80 years old with active or convalescent COVID-19.

The CDR3 sequence: CASSLRGALTDTQYF. The CDR3 nucleotides are TGTGCCAGCAGCCTTCGGGGGGCACTCACAGATACGCAGTATTTT. The chain is built from TRBV7-3 and TRBJ2-3, with a weak D call TRBD2 (7 bases). The CDR3 sequence is 15 residues long. Germline values: CDR1 SGHTA, CDR2 FQGTGA. The ends were cut back, 5 bases at V and 2 bases at J, with 14 bases in the middle.

In this sample, this clone turned up once. The chain uses TRBV5-1 and TRBJ2-1, with D possibly matching TRBD2 (6 bases). Germline loops: CDR1 SGHRS, CDR2 YFSETQ. Trimming stripped 0 bases from V and 9 bases from J, with 19 bases between. This CDR3 spans 16 amino acids. DNA for the CDR3: TGCGCCAGCAGCTTGGTCCAACTAGCTTCCGGCAGTGAGCAGTTCTTC. It yields the protein CASSLVQLASGSEQFF.

The genes are TRBV6-1 and TRBJ1-4, with 7 bases identical to TRBD1. This CDR3 region has 14 residues. Per the germline V gene, CDR1 is MNHNS and CDR2 is SASEGT. After removal of 5 bases from V and 5 bases from J, the junction contained 5 bases not matched to a gene. The CDR3 bases are TGTGCCAGCAGTTTACAGGGGATAAATGAAAAACTGTTTTTT. Amino acid sequence: CASSLQGINEKLFF.

The V call is TRBV18, the J call TRBJ2-7; TRBD1 aligns across 11 bases. V lost 4 bases, J lost 4 bases, and 3 bases stayed unmatched. The CDR3 covers 14 residues. Germline lookup yields CDR1 KGHSH and CDR2 LQKENI. The CDR3 spells CASSRTGGPYEQYF. Here the CDR3 DNA reads TGTGCCAGCTCACGGACAGGGGGCCCGTACGAGCAGTACTTC.

The chain uses TRBV5-6 and TRBJ1-2; no clear D. Per germline, CDR1 SGHDT and CDR2 YYEEEE. V lost 0 bases and J 0 bases, leaving 6 bases between the germline ends. The CDR3 loop spans 14 amino acids. The CDR3 DNA reads as TGTGCCAGCAGCTTGGGGAGTTCTAACTATGGCTACACCTTC. Its translation is CASSLGSSNYGYTF.

This clone was observed a single time. The V gene is TRBV29-1, the J gene TRBJ2-5; D is unresolved. V lost 3 bases and J lost 5, with 13 bases in between. The CDR3 covers 13 residues. Germline CDR1 reads SQVTM; CDR2 reads ANQGSEA. The CDR3 protein is CSVDGSAGETQYF. CDR3 bases: TGCAGCGTTGACGGCAGCGCCGGGGAGACCCAGTACTTC.

DNA for the CDR3: TGCGCCAGCAGCCCGTCGACAGGAAACTATGGCTACACCTTC. The encoded protein is CASSPSTGNYGYTF. V and J are TRBV5-1 and TRBJ1-2; TRBD1 is a possible D gene (6 bases). Germline-derived CDR1 and CDR2 are SGHRS and YFSETQ. This CDR3 has 14 residues. V lost 4 bases and J 2 bases, leaving 12 bases between the germline ends.

The V call is TRBV10-3, the J call TRBJ1-2; 11 bases are shared with TRBD1. Germline-derived CDR1 and CDR2 are ENHRY and SYGVKD. The CDR3 sequence is 16 residues long. V trimming: 5 bases; J trimming: 2 bases; junction bases outside the gene matches: 7. Here the CDR3 reads CAISPWDRGKNYGYTF. CDR3 DNA sequence: TGTGCCATCAGTCCCTGGGACAGGGGGAAAAACTATGGCTACACCTTC.

V usage is TRBV5-1 and J usage is TRBJ2-7; 8 bases map to TRBD1. The J segment lost 6 bases and the V segment lost 3 bases, leaving 11 bases of the junction unmatched. This CDR3 spans 15 amino acids. Per the germline V gene, CDR1 is SGHRS and CDR2 is YFSETQ. CDR3 DNA: TGCGCCAGCAGCTCCGGACAGGGAAGGGGCCTCGAGCAGTACTTC. Translation gives CASSSGQGRGLEQYF.

The chain joins TRBV3-1 (or the pseudogene TRBV3-2) to TRBJ1-2, with 7 bases fitting TRBD1. J lost 6 bases, V lost 0 bases, and 4 bases had no gene match. The CDR3 is made up of 14 amino acids. Germline-derived CDR1 and CDR2 are LGHDT and YNNKEL (reference sequence). The CDR3 loop reads CASSQDEGANGYTF. The CDR3 nucleotides read TGTGCCAGCAGCCAAGATGAGGGGGCCAATGGCTACACCTTC.

This rearrangement joins TRBV10-3 to TRBJ2-3; unclear D gene. Germline CDR1 reads ENHRY; CDR2 reads SYGVKD. This CDR3 has 13 amino acids. Trimming shortened V by 6 bases and J by 3 bases, and 10 bases separated the two germline ends. This chain's CDR3 is CAIRTGETDTQYF. In DNA, the CDR3 is TGTGCCATCAGGACGGGTGAGACAGATACGCAGTATTTT.

This sequence joins TRBV3-1 (or the pseudogene TRBV3-2) and TRBJ1-6; 7 nucleotides align to TRBD1. This CDR3 contains 15 residues. Losses at the gene ends were 0 bases for V and 10 bases for J; bases not matched to a gene: 6. Germline lookup yields CDR1 LGHDT and CDR2 YNNKEL (reference sequence). The DNA of the CDR3 is TGTGCCAGCAGCCAAGACACAGGGGCGGACTCACCCCTCCACTTT. As protein: CASSQDTGADSPLHF.

This clone was seen a single time. The V and J genes are TRBV5-4 and TRBJ1-3; D unclear. This CDR3 has 14 residues. With 0 bases removed from V and 7 bases from J, the gap between germline ends came to 11 bases. Looked up from germline, CDR1 is SGHNT and CDR2 is YYREEE (reference sequence). DNA for the CDR3: TGTGCCAGCAGCTTGGTCGGGGTGCGCAACACCATATATTTT. This codes for CASSLVGVRNTIYF.

The chain couples TRBV5-4 to TRBJ2-2; 9 bases match TRBD1. V lost 2 bases, J lost 5 bases, and 7 bases stayed unmatched. The CDR3 runs 16 residues. Germline CDR1 and CDR2: SGHNT and YYREEE (reference sequence). The CDR3, as DNA: TGTGCCAGCAGCTTCGCGGGACAGGGAATAACCGGGGAGCTGTTTTTT. As protein: CASSFAGQGITGELFF.

V is TRBV18 and J is TRBJ2-2, with 13 bases matching TRBD2. CDR3 size: 15 residues. Trimming took 8 bases from V and 6 from J; bases not matched to a gene: 6. The V gene's germline CDR1 is KGHSH and CDR2 LQKENI. The CDR3 sequence: CASRGLAGAAGELFF. CDR3 in DNA: TGTGCCAGCCGAGGACTAGCGGGGGCGGCCGGGGAGCTGTTTTTT.

V usage is TRBV5-4 and J usage is TRBJ2-7; D is ambiguous. The germline V and J ends were trimmed by 0 bases and 5 bases, with 9 bases remaining between them. The CDR3 has 13 amino acids. Germline CDR1 and CDR2: SGHNT and YYREEE (reference sequence). Written as DNA, the CDR3 is TGTGCCAGCAGCTTGGCCCCCCCTGACGAGCAGTACTTC. Protein product: CASSLAPPDEQYF.

The chain carries TRBV5-4 and TRBJ1-4; 8 positions agree with TRBD1. This CDR3 contains 14 residues. V lost 3 bases and J lost 4; bases outside the gene matches: 2. The germline CDR1 and CDR2 sequences are SGHNT and YYREEE (reference sequence). The DNA of the CDR3 is TGTGCCAGCAGCTCCACAGGGGGTAATGAAAAACTGTTTTTT. Translating it yields CASSSTGGNEKLFF.

The gene calls are TRBV2 and TRBJ2-4, with unresolved D. Trimming took 3 bases from V and 5 from J, leaving 11 bases between them. The CDR3 consists of 14 residues. Germline V gene lookup returns CDR1 SNHLY and CDR2 FYNNEI. CDR3 nucleotides: TGTGCCAGCAGTGAGATTAATAGTCAAAACATTCAGTACTTC. It translates to CASSEINSQNIQYF.

The V and J genes are TRBV30 and TRBJ1-6; D gene unclear. The CDR3 has 12 amino acids. V shed 4 bases and J shed 8 bases, with 9 bases lying between them. Germline V gene data show CDR1 as GTSNPN and CDR2 as SVGIG (reference sequence). The CDR3 nucleotides are TGTGCCTGGAACTTACTCGATTCACCCCTCCACTTT. It specifies CAWNLLDSPLHF.

In its sample, this clone was seen once. The gene calls are TRBV15 and TRBJ2-1; a weak D match, TRBD2 (6 bases). Deletions cut 3 bases from V and 5 bases from J, with 11 bases between. The germline V gene has CDR1 LNHNV and CDR2 YYDKDF (reference sequence). The CDR3 spans 14 residues. CDR3 amino acids: CATSRTRYDNEQFF. The CDR3 nucleotides read TGTGCCACCAGCAGGACTAGATATGACAATGAGCAGTTCTTC.

This chain connects TRBV28 to TRBJ2-1; D is ambiguous. Trimming removed 3 bases from V and 0 bases from J, with 6 bases in between. The CDR3 consists of 14 residues. CDR1 MDHEN and CDR2 SYDVKM come from the germline V gene. The CDR3 region is CASSLYSSYNEQFF. The CDR3 DNA sequence: TGTGCCAGCAGTTTGTACAGCTCCTACAATGAGCAGTTCTTC.

The genes are TRBV2 and TRBJ2-7; possible D gene TRBD2, 5 bases. The CDR3 loop spans 13 amino acids. V was trimmed by 3 bases and J by 3 bases, leaving 9 bases between them. Germline V lookup: CDR1 SNHLY, CDR2 FYNNEI. DNA for the CDR3: TGTGCCAGCAGTGAGAGGGCCCTCTACGAGCAGTACTTC. Translation gives CASSERALYEQYF.

The V call is TRBV5-1, the J call TRBJ1-2; a possible D gene is TRBD1 (6 bases). The V and J ends lost 3 bases and 2 bases respectively, with 14 bases between them. The CDR3 runs to 15 residues. Germline V gene lookup returns CDR1 SGHRS and CDR2 YFSETQ. CDR3 sequence reads: CASSSWGGENYGYTF. CDR3 DNA sequence: TGCGCCAGCAGCTCCTGGGGGGGCGAAAACTATGGCTACACCTTC.

The V call is TRBV7-2, the J call TRBJ2-5; 9 bases map to TRBD1. The CDR3 is made up of 15 amino acids. Per the germline V gene, CDR1 is SGHTA and CDR2 is FQGNSA. With 2 bases clipped from V and 10 bases from J, the junction kept 11 bases outside the gene matches. The CDR3 DNA reads as TGTGCCAGCAGCTTATCTAGGACAGGGGAGCTTGACCAGTACTTC. Residues: CASSLSRTGELDQYF.

This clone turned up a few times. The chain carries TRBV6-5 and TRBJ2-5, with TRBD1 as a possible D gene (5 bases). The CDR3 is 13 amino acids. With 5 bases removed from V and 5 bases from J, the gap between germline ends came to 12 bases. Germline CDR1 MNHEY, CDR2 SVGAGI. CDR3: CASSRQFAETQYF. The DNA of the CDR3 is TGTGCCAGCAGTCGACAGTTTGCGGAGACCCAGTACTTC.

This clone has just a few counts. The chain is built from TRBV5-1 and TRBJ1-1; 8 bases line up with TRBD1. Germline CDR1 is SGHRS and CDR2 is YFSETQ. This CDR3 comprises 17 residues. With V trimmed by 2 bases and J by 1 base, 10 bases remained unmatched. This CDR3 is CASSLGQGAGRNTEAFF. The CDR3 bases are TGCGCCAGCAGCTTAGGGCAGGGGGCTGGGCGGAACACTGAAGCTTTCTTT.

The rearrangement uses TRBV7-9 and TRBJ2-5, with unresolved D. Germline loops: CDR1 SEHNR, CDR2 FQNEAQ (reference sequence). Trimming pared 3 bases from V and 5 bases from J, leaving 10 bases between. The CDR3 totals 13 residues. CDR3 in DNA: TGTGCCAGCAGCTTTCAATCCCAGGAGACCCAGTACTTC. Encoded protein: CASSFQSQETQYF. The whole variable domain, remainder taken from reference TRBV7-9 and TRBJ2-5, is DTGVSQNPRHKITKRGQNVTFRCDPISEHNRLYWYRQTLGQGPEFLTYFQNEAQLEKSRLLSDRFSAERPKGSFSTLEIQRTEQGDSAMYLCASSFQSQETQYFGPGTRLLVL.

V is TRBV10-3 and J is TRBJ2-1; 15 positions match TRBD2. Germline V gene sequence: CDR1 ENHRY, CDR2 SYGVKD. The CDR3 spans 13 residues. With 10 bases clipped from V and 12 bases from J, the junction kept 7 bases outside the gene matches. The CDR3 bases are TGTGCCACCGGGACTAGCGGGGGGAACGGGCAGTTCTTC. This codes for CATGTSGGNGQFF.

The chain couples TRBV7-8 to TRBJ1-1; 7 bases are shared with TRBD1. Losses at the gene ends were 3 bases for V and 1 base for J; bases not matched to a gene: 5. There are 15 residues in the CDR3. The germline V gene has CDR1 SGHVS and CDR2 FQNEAQ. The CDR3 DNA reads as TGTGCCAGCAGCTTGGCCGGGACAGAGAACACTGAAGCTTTCTTT. Translation gives CASSLAGTENTEAFF.

J is TRBJ1-3 and V is TRBV7-6; D is perhaps TRBD1 (5 bases). The CDR3 sequence is 19 residues long. Per germline, CDR1 SGHVS and CDR2 FNYEAQ. The V end was cut by 1 base, the J end by 0 bases, with 19 bases between. CDR3 amino acids: CASSLGDDRMFSSGNTIYF. CDR3 coding DNA: TGTGCCAGCAGCTTAGGGGATGACAGAATGTTTAGCTCTGGAAACACCATATATTTT.